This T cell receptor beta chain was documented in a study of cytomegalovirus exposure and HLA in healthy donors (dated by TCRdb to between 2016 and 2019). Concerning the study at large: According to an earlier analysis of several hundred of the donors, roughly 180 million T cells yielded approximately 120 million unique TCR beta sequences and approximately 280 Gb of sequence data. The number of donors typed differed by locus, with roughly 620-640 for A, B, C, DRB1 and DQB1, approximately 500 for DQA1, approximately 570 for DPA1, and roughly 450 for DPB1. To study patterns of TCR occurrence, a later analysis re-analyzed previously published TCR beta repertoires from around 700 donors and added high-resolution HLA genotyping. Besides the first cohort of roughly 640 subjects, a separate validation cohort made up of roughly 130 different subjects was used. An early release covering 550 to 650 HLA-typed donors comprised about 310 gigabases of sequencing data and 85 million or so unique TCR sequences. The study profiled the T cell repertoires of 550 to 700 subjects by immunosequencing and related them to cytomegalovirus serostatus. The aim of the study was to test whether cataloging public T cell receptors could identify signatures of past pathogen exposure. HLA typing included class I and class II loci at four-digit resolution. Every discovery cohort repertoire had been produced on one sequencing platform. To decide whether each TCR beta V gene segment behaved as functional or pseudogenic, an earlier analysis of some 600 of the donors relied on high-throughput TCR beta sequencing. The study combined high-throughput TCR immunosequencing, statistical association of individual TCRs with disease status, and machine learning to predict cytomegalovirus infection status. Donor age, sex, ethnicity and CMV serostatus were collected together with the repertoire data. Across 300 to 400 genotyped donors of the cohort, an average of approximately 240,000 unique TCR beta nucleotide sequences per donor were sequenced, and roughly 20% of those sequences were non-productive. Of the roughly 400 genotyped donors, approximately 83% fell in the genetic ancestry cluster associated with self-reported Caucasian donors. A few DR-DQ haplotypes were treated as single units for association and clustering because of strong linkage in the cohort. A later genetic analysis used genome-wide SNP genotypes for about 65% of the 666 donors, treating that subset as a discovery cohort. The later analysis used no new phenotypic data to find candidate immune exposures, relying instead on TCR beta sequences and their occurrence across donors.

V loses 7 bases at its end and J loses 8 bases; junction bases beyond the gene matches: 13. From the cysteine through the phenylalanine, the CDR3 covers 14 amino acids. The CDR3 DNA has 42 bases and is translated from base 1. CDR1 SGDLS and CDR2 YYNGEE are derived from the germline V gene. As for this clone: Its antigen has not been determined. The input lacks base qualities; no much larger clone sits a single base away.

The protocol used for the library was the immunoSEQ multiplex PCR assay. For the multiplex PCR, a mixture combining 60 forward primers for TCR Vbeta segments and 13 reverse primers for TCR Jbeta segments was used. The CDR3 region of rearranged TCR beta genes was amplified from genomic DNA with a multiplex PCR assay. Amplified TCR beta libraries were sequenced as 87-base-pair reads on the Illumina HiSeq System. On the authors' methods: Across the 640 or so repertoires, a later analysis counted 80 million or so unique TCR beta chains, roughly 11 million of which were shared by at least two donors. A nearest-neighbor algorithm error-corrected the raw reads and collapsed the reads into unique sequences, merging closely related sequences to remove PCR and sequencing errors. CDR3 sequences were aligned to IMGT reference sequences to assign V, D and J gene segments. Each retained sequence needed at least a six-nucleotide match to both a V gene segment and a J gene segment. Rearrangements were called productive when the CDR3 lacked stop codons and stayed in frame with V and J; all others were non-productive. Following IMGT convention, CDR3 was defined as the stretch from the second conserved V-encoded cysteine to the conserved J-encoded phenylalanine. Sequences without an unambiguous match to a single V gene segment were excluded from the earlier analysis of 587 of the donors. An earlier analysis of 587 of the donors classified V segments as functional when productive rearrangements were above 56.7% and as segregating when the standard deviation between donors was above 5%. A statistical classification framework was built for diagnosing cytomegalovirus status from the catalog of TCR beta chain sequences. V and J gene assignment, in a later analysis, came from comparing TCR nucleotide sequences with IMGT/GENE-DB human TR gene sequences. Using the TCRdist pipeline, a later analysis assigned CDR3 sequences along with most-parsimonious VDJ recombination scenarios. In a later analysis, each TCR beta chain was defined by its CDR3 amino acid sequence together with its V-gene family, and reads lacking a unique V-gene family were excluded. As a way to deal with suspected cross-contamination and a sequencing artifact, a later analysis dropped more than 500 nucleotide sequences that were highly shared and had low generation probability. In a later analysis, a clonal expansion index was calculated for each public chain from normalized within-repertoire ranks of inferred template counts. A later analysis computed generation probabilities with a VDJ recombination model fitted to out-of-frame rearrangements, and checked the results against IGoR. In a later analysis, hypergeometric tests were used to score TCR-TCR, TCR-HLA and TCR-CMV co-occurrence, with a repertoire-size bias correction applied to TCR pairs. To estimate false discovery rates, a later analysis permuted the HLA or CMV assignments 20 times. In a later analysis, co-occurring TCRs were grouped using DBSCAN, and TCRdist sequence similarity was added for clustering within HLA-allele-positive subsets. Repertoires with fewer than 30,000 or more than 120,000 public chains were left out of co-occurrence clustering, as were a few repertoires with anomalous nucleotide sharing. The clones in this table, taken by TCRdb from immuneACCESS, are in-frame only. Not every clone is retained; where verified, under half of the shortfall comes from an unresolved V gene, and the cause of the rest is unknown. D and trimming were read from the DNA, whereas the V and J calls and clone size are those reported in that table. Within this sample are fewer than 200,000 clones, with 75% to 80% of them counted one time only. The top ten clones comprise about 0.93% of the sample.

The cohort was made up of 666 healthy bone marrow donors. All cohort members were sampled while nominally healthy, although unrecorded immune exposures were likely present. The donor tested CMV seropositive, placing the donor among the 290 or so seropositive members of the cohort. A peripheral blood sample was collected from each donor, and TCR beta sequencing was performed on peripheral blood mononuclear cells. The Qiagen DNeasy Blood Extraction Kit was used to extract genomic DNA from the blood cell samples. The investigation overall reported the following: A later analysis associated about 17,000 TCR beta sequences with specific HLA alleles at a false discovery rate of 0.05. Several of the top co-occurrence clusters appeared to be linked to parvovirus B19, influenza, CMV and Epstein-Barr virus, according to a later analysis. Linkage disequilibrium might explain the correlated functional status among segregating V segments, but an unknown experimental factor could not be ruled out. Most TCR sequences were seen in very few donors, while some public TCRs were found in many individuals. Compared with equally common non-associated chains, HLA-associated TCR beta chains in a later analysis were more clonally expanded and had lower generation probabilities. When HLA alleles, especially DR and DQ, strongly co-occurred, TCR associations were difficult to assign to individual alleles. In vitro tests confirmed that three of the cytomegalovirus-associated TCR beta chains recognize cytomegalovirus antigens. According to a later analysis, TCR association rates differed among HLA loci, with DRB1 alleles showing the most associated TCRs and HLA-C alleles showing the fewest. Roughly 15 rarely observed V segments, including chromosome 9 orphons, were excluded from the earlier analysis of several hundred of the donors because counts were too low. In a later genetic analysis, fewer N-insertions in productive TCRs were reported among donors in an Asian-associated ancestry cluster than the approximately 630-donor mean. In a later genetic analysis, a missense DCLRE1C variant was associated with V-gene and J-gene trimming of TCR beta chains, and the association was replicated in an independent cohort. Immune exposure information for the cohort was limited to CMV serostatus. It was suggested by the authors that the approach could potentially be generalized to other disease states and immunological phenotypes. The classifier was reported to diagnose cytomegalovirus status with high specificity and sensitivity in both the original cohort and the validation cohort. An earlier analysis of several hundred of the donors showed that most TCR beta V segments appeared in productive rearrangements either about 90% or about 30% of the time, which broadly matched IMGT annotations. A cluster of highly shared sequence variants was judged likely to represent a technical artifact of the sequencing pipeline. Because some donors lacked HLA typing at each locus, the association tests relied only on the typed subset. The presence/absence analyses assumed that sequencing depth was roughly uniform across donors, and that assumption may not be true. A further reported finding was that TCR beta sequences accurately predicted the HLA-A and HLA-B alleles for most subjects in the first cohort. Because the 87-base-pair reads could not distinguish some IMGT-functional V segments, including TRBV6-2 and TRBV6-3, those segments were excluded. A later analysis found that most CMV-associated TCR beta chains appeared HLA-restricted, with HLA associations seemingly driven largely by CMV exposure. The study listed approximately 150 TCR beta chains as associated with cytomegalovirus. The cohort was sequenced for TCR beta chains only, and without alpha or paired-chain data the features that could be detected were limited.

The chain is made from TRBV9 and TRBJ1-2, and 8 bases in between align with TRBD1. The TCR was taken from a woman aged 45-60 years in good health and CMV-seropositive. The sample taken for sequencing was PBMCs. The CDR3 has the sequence CASANRDRSWGYTF. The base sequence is TGTGCCAGCGCCAACCGGGACAGGAGCTGGGGCTACACCTTC.